The T cell receptor beta chain under discussion was sequenced for a study of molecular identifiers for immune sequencing clone quantification. In the study overall: Replicates split RNA from roughly 18,000 or 92,000 naive CD8 cells five ways, and the researchers sequenced four portions.

Naive CD8 T cells underwent sorting with the CD8+CD4-CCR7+CD45RA+ definition. There are 16 residues in the CDR3. CDR1 is MNHEY, CDR2 SMNVEV, per germline (reference sequence). V dropped 9 bases and J dropped 6 bases, with 27 bases sitting between them. TCRdb redid the calling of the PCR reads with MiXCR, one entry per CDR3 protein. Among under 650,000 distinct CDR3 sequences listed, about 20% were seen once. Of note for this clonotype: Since the CDR3 does not end with the conserved phenylalanine or tryptophan, this likely comes from a read error.

The origin of this receptor is a human donor in good health. Some libraries in this study had Jurkat cell RNA spiked in. The sequenced sample consisted of naive CD8+ T cells from blood, with Jurkat cell RNA spiked in. As to subset: FACS-sorted CD8+CD4-CCR7+CD45RA+ naive T cells. The chain has TRBV27 and TRBJ2-7; TRBD1 might be the D (5 bases). CDR3 protein: CASSKRGFTPSAEQYS. The CDR3 DNA reads TGTGCCAGTTCAAAAAGGGGCTTTACGCCCTCCGCCGAGCAGTACTCC.